This is a list of T cell receptor beta chains from one sample in a study of blood T cell repertoires in COVID-19. Measured with immunoSEQ multiplex PCR; TCRdb has only the in-frame clones, and not every one. The data contain fewer than 600,000 clones, roughly 90% of them singletons. Sequenced material: PBMCs or T cells enriched from blood (not recorded which). The receptors shown here come from a woman aged 40 to 49 who had recovered from COVID-19. CDR3s include the opening cysteine and the closing phenylalanine or tryptophan. The order of the fields is CDR3 length, J gene, V gene, CDR3 protein.

>17|TRBJ1-2|TRBV7-2
CASSLFPAGAGVEGYTF
>13|TRBJ2-7|TRBV10-3
CAIMGQGSVEQYF
>16|TRBJ2-1|TRBV4-1
CASSQAPAGGIDEQFF
>17|TRBJ2-7|TRBV3-1/TRBV3-2
CASSQDTFATESYEQYF
>15|TRBJ1-2|TRBV19
CASKGAGQGSYGYTF
>12|TRBJ1-5|TRBV21-1
CASSDLDQPQHF
>11|TRBJ1-2|TRBV7-9
CASSEGSGYTF
>13|TRBJ1-2|TRBV12-3/TRBV12-4
CASSPRGDYGYTF
>14|TRBJ1-1|TRBV7-9
CASSRETGTTEAFF
>13|TRBJ1-1|TRBV30
CACSETVNTEAFF
>15|TRBJ1-1|TRBV29-1
CSVAGQNDLNTEAFF
>14|TRBJ2-3|TRBV6-2/TRBV6-3
CASSPSRDRDTQYF
>13|TRBJ1-2|TRBV6-5
CASSYSMAGGYTF
>14|TRBJ2-2|TRBV6-2/TRBV6-3
CASSLQWITGELFF
>13|TRBJ1-5|TRBV27
CASSRQGNQPQHF
>16|TRBJ1-6|TRBV5-6
CASSLGGHRGNSPLHF
>14|TRBJ1-1|TRBV5-1
CASSLEGSYTEAFF
>13|TRBJ1-2|TRBV12-3/TRBV12-4
CASSRDMNYGYTF
>14|TRBJ2-2|TRBV7-2
CASSISGKIGELFF
>15|TRBJ1-1|TRBV11-2
CASSSPGAARTEAFF
>17|TRBJ2-1|TRBV4-1
CASSQGRGRGLYNEQFF
>15|TRBJ2-1|TRBV27
CASSVGQGSYNEQFF
>16|TRBJ2-1|TRBV11-2
CASSPGTIPPLDEQFF
>16|TRBJ2-1|TRBV27
CASSLGGQGFYNEQFF
>12|TRBJ2-5|TRBV5-6
CASSYQGETQYF
>15|TRBJ2-5|TRBV5-6
CASSPPSGSRGTQYF
>13|TRBJ2-7|TRBV5-5
CASSWARQLEQYF
>16|TRBJ1-2|TRBV3-1/TRBV3-2
CASSQDLTGGLLAYTF
>14|TRBJ1-3|TRBV19
CASSITGSGNTIYF
>15|TRBJ2-7|TRBV7-9
CASSFVVAGAYEQYF
>15|TRBJ2-7|TRBV7-2
CASSKELAGGREQYF
>15|TRBJ2-1|TRBV7-2
CASSLTRDNYNEQFF
>18|TRBJ2-6|TRBV27
CASSLRPDRLRGANVLTF
>12|TRBJ1-6|TRBV12-3/TRBV12-4
CASTGTASPLHF
>13|TRBJ2-7|TRBV12-3/TRBV12-4
CASSLFRGNEQYF
>14|TRBJ2-7|TRBV10-1
CASSEARGREEQYF
>15|TRBJ2-1|TRBV30
CAWRTGGTTYNEQFF
>13|TRBJ1-5|TRBV12-3/TRBV12-4
CASSPGPGQPQHF
>17|TRBJ2-5|TRBV6-2/TRBV6-3
CASSYTTSGDAQETQYF